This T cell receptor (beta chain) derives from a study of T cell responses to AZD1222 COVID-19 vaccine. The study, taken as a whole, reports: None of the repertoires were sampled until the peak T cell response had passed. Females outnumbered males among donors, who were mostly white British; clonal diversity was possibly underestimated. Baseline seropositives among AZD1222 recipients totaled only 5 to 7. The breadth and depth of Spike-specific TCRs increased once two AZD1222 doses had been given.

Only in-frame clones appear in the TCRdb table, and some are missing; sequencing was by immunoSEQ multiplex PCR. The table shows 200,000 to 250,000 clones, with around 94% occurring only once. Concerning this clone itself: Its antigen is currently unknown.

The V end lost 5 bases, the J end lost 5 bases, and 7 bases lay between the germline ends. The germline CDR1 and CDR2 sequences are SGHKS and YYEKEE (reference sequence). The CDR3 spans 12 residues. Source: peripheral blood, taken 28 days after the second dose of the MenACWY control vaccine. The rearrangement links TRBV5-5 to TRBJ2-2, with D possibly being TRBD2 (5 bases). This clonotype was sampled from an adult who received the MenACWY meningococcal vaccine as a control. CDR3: CASRLETGELFF. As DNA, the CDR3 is TGTGCCAGCAGACTAGAGACCGGGGAGCTGTTTTTT.